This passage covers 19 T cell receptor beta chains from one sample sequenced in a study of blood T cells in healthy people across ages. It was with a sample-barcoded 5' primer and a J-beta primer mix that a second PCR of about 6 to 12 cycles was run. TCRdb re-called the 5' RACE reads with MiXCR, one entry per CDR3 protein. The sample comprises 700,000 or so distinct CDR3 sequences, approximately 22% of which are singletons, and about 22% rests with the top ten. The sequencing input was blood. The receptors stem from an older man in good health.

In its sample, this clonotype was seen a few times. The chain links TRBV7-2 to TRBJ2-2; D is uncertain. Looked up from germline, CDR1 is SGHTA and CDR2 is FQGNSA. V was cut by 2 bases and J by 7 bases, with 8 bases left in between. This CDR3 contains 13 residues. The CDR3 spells CASSLSQVGELFF. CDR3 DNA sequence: TGTGCCAGCAGCTTAAGTCAGGTCGGGGAGCTGTTTTTT.

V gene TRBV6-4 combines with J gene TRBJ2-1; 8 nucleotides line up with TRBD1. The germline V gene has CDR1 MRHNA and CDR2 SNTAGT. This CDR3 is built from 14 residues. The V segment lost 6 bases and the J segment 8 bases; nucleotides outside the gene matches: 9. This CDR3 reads CASSGTGGSDEQFF. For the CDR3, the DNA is TGTGCCAGCAGCGGTACAGGGGGTAGCGATGAGCAGTTCTTC.

In DNA, the CDR3 is TGCAGCGTTCAGGGACAGGGAGCTTTCTTT. The encoded protein is CSVQGQGAFF. This rearrangement joins TRBV29-1 to TRBJ1-1, with TRBD1 matching 9 bases. CDR3 length equals 10 residues. Germline CDR1 is SQVTM and CDR2 is ANQGSEA. V shed 5 bases, J shed 10 bases, and the junction held 2 bases outside the gene matches.

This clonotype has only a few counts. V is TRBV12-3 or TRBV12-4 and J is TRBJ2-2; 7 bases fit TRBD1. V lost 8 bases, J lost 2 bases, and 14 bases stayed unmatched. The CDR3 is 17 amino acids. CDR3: CASASLKGGFNTGELFF. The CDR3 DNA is TGTGCCAGCGCCTCACTTAAAGGGGGCTTTAACACCGGGGAGCTGTTTTTT.

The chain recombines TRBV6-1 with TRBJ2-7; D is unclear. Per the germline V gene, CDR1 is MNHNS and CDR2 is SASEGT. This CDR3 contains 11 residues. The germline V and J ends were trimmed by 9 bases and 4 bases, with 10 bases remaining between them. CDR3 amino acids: CASNLEYEQYF. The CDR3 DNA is TGTGCCAGTAACCTAGAGTACGAGCAGTACTTC.

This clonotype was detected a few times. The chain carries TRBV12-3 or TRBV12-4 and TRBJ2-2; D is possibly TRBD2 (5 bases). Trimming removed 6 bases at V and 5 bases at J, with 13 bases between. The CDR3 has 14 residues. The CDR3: CASRRDGGTGELFF. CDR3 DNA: TGTGCCAGCAGGCGAGACGGCGGGACCGGGGAGCTGTTTTTT.

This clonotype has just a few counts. The CDR3 DNA reads as TGTGCCAGCAGTCCGAGGAGCGCGGAGTACAATGAGCAGTTCTTC. This encodes CASSPRSAEYNEQFF. This sequence joins TRBV12-3 or TRBV12-4 and TRBJ2-1; D uncertain. This CDR3 is 15 amino acids long. The V end lost 5 bases, the J end lost 4 bases, and 15 bases lay between the germline ends.

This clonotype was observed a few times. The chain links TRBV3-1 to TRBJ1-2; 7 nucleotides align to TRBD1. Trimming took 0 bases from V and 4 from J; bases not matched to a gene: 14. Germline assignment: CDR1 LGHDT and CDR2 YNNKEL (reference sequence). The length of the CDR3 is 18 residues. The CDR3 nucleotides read TGTGCCAGCAGCCAAGAAATTGGCAGGGGGAGACGGTTCTATGGCTACACCTTC. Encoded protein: CASSQEIGRGRRFYGYTF.

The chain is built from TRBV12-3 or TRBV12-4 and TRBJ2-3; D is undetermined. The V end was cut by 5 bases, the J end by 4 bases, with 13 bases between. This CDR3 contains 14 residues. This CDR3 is CASSPPPGPDTQYF. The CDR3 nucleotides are TGTGCCAGCAGTCCCCCCCCCGGCCCAGATACGCAGTATTTT.

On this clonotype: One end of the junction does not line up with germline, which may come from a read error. The chain's CDR3 is CASSLPSVGGDMQYF. The CDR3 DNA reads TGTGCCAGCAGCCTACCTAGCGTGGGGGGGGATATGCAGTATTTT. The genes are TRBV2 and TRBJ2-3; 7 nucleotides match TRBD2. This CDR3 has 15 amino acids. From germline, CDR1 is SNHLY and CDR2 FYNNEI.

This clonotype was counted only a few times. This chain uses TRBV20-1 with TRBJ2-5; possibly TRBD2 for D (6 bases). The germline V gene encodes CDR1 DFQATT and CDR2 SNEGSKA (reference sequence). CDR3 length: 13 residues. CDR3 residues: CRPSSSVQETQYF. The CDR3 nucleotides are TGCAGGCCCTCATCTAGCGTGCAAGAGACCCAGTACTTC.

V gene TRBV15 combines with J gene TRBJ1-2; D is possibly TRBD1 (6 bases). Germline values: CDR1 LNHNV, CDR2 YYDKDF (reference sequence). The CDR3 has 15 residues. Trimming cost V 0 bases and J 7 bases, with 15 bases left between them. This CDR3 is CATSRDLGARGGYTF. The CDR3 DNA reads TGTGCCACCAGCAGAGATCTGGGGGCGCGGGGTGGCTACACCTTC.

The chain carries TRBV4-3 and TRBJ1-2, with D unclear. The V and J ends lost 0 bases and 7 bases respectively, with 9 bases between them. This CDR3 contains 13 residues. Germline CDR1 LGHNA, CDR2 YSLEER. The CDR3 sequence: CASSQDWQGGYTF. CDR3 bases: TGCGCCAGCAGCCAAGATTGGCAAGGTGGCTACACCTTC.

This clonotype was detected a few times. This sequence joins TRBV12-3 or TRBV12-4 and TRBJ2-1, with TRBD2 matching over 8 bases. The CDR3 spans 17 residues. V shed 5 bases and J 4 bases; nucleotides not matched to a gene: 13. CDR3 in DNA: TGTGCCAGCAGTCGTACATCCGGGACTAGTATATACAATGAGCAGTTCTTC. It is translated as CASSRTSGTSIYNEQFF.

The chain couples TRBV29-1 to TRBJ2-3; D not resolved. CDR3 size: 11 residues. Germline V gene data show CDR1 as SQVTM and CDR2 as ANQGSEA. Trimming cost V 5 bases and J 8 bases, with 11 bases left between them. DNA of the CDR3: TGCAGCGTTAATAGAGACGCTACGCAGTATTTT. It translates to CSVNRDATQYF.

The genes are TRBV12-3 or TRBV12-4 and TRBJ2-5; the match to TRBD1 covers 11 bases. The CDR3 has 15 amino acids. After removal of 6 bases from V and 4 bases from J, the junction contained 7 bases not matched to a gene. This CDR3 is CASSWGQGGRETQYF. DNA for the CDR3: TGTGCCAGCAGCTGGGGACAGGGGGGACGAGAGACCCAGTACTTC.

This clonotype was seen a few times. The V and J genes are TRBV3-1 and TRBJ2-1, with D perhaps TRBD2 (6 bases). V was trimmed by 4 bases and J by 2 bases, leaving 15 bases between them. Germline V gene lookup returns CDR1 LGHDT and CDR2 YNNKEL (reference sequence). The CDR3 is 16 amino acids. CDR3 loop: CASSLLPGVTYNEQFF. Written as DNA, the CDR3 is TGTGCCAGCAGCCTACTGCCGGGGGTCACCTACAATGAGCAGTTCTTC.

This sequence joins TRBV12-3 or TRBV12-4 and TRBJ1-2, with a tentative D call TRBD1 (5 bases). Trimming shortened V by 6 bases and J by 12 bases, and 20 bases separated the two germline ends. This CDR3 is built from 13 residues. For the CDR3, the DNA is TGTGCCAGCAGCTCTCAACCCACGACAGACAACACCTTC. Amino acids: CASSSQPTTDNTF.

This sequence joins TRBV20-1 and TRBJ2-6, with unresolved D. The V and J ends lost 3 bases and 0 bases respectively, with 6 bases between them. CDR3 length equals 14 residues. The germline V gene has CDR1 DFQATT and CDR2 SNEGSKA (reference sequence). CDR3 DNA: TGCAGTGCTAGTCGCCTCTCTGGGGCCAACGTCCTGACTTTC. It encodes CSASRLSGANVLTF.